This T cell receptor beta chain was retrieved from a study of post-analysis software for immune sequencing data. Study-wide context: Secondary progressive, relapsing-remitting and progressive-relapsing multiple sclerosis were among the included disease courses. Broader study findings: By F measure, samples from a shared preparation batch strongly co-clustered. Five TRBV segments were significantly more frequent in patients than in controls. TRBV5-6, TRBV5-1 and TRBV20-1 were among these segments.

In germline, CDR1 is KGHSH, CDR2 LQKENI. The CDR3 sequence is 15 residues long. Losses at the gene ends were 6 bases for V and 8 bases for J; bases not matched to a gene: 12. Incorporated into the TCR beta cDNA libraries were unique molecular identifiers, which served to reduce PCR and sequencing biases. TCRdb re-called the PCR reads through MiXCR, storing one row per CDR3 protein. The data hold about 540,000 distinct CDR3 sequences, with roughly 34% observed a single time. Concerning this clonotype: Its antigen is as yet unknown.

The rearrangement uses TRBV18 and TRBJ1-4, with 7 bases identical to TRBD1. Sequencing used blood. This clonotype was obtained from a girl under 18 with multiple sclerosis. CDR3 sequence: CASSSGQALGEKLFF. CDR3 nucleotides: TGTGCCAGCTCTTCCGGACAGGCCTTGGGGGAAAAACTGTTTTTT.